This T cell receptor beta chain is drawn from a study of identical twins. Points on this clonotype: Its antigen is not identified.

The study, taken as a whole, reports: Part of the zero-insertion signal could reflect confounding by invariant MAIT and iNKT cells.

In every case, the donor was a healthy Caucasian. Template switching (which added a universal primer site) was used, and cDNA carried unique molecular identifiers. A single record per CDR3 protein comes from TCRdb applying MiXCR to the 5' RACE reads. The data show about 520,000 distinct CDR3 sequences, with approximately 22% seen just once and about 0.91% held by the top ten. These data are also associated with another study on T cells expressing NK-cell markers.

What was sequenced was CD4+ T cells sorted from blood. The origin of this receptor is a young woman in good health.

CDR3 DNA: TGCGCCAGCAGCTTGGAATCAGGAATAAGCACAGATACGCAGTATTTT. It encodes CASSLESGISTDTQYF. J is TRBJ2-3 and V is TRBV5-1; D unresolved. Germline V gene sequence: CDR1 SGHRS, CDR2 YFSETQ. This CDR3 comprises 16 residues. V was clipped by 0 bases and J by 0 bases, with 11 bases between them. Variable domain in full (rest from reference TRBV5-1 and TRBJ2-3): KAGVTQTPRYLIKTRGQQVTLSCSPISGHRSVSWYQQTPGQGLQFLFEYFSETQRNKGNFPGRFSGRQFSNSRSEMNVSTLELGDSALYLCASSLESGISTDTQYFGPGTRLTVL.